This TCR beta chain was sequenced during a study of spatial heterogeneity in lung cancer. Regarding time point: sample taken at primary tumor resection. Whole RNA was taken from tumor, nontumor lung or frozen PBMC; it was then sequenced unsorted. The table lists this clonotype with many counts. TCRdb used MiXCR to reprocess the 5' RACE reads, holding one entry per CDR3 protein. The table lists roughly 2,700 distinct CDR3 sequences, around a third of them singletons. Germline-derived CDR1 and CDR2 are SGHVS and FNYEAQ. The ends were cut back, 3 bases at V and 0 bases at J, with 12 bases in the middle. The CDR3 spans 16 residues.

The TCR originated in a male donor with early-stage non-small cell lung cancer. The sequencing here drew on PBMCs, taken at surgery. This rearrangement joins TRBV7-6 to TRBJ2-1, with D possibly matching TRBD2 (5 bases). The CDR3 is CASSLGASSSYNEQFF. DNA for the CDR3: TGTGCCAGCAGCTTGGGTGCTAGCAGCTCCTACAATGAGCAGTTCTTC.